This T cell receptor (beta chain) was observed in a study of immune evolution from preneoplasia to lung adenocarcinoma. Of note for this clone: As yet, its antigen is unknown.

The repertoire was sequenced with immunoSEQ multiplex PCR; TCRdb's copy has only in-frame clones and lacks some. The sample contains about 4,300 clones, over 65% of which appear only once. The CDR3 spans 14 residues. CDR1 is MNHNS and CDR2 is SASEGT in the germline V gene. Trimming removed 5 bases at V and 3 bases at J, with 11 bases between. Patients had resection in Japan or China between the mid-2010s and the late 2010s. Two lung cancer pathologists independently confirmed each histologic diagnosis. General study points: Later-stage lesions appeared to have more T cells, more diversity, less clonality.

The sample taken for sequencing was FFPE adjacent normal lung tissue. The chain carries TRBV6-1 and TRBJ2-1; TRBD2 might be the D (6 bases). The receptor was isolated from a person aged 60-80 years with lung adenocarcinoma. Here the CDR3 DNA reads TGTGCCAGCAGTACCCGGGAGTTCTACAATGAGCAGTTCTTC. This gives the protein CASSTREFYNEQFF.